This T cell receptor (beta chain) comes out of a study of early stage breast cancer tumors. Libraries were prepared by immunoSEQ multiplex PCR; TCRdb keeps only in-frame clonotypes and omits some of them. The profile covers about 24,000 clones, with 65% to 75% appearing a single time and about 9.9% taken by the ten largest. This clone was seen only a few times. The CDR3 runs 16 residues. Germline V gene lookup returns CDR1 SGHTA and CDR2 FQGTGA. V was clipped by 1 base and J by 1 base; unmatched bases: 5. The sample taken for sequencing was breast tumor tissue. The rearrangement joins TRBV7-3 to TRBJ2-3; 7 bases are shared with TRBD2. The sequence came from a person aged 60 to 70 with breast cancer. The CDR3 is CASSLMGGRGTDTQYF. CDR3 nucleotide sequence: TGTGCCAGCAGCTTAATGGGAGGGAGAGGCACAGATACGCAGTATTTT.